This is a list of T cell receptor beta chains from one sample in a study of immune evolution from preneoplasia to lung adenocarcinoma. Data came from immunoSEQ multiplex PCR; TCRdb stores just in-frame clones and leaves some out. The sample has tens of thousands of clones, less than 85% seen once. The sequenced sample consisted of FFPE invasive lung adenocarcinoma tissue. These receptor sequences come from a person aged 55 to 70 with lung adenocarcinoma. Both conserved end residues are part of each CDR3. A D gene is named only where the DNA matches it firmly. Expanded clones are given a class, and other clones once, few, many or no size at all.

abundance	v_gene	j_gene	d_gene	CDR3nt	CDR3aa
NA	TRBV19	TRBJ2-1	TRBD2	TGTGCCAGTAGTATTTCAGCGGGAGGCTCCTACAATGAGCAGTTCTTC	CASSISAGGSYNEQFF
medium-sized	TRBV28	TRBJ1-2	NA	TGTGCCAGCAGTTTTGGCGGAGATGGCTACACCTTC	CASSFGGDGYTF
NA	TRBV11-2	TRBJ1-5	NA	TGTGCCAGCAGCCAAGAAGTTAGCAATCAGCCCCAGCATTTT	CASSQEVSNQPQHF
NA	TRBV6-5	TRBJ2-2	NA	TGTGCCAGCAGTTACGAAGGGGCGCGGTCGGGGGAGCTGTTTTTT	CASSYEGARSGELFF
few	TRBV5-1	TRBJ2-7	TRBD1	TGCGCCAGCAGCCCGGGACAGGGGAGGATCGACGAGCAGTACTTC	CASSPGQGRIDEQYF
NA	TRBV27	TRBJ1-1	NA	TGTGCCAGCAGTTTATCTTCCACCATGGGGATGAACACTGAAGCTTTCTTT	CASSLSSTMGMNTEAFF
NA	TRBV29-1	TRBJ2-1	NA	TGCAGCGTTGCGGCAGGGGCGCAAAATGAGCAGTTCTTC	CSVAAGAQNEQFF
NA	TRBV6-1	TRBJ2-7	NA	TGTGCCAGCAGGACCCTACAGGGTAAGGTGTACGAGCAGTACTTC	CASRTLQGKVYEQYF
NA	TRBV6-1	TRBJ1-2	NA	TGTGCCAGCAGTGAGGGGACCTTCGATGGCTACACCTTC	CASSEGTFDGYTF
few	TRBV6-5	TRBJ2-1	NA	TGTGCCAGCAGAGGACTCCTGGAAGAGCAGTTCTTC	CASRGLLEEQFF
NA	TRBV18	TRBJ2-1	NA	TGTGCCAGCTCACCTCGGACAGTGCTCAAGCGCAATGAGCAGTTCTTC	CASSPRTVLKRNEQFF
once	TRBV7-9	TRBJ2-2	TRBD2	TGTGCCAGCAGCTTCACATCCCCTTGGCGGGAGGAGATCGGGGAGCTGTTTTTT	CASSFTSPWREEIGELFF
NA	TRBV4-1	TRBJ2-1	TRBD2	TGCGCCAGCACCCGACTAGCGGGGGAGGGATACAATGAGCAGTTCTTC	CASTRLAGEGYNEQFF
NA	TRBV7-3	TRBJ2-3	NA	TGTGCCAGCAGCCCCACCACAGATACGCAGTATTTT	CASSPTTDTQYF
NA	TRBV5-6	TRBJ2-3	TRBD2	TGTGCCAGCAGCCCGACTAGCGGGGACACAGATACGCAGTATTTT	CASSPTSGDTDTQYF
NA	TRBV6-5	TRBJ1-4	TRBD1	TGTGCCAGCAGTTACGACAGGGTCGACGAAAAACTGTTTTTT	CASSYDRVDEKLFF
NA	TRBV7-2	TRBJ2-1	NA	TGTGCCAGCAGCCAAAGGACGGACGTCAATGAGCAGTTCTTC	CASSQRTDVNEQFF
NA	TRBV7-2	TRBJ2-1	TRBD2	TGTGCCAGCAGCCGCAATACACTAGCGGGATCCTACAATGAGCAGTTCTTC	CASSRNTLAGSYNEQFF
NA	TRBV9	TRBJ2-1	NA	TGTGCCAGCAGCCCTTCGGGACTCCTAGGCAATGAGCAGTTCTTC	CASSPSGLLGNEQFF
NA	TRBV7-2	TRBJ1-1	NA	TGTGCCAGCAGCTTAGCGCAAAGGGGGACTGAAGCTTTCTTT	CASSLAQRGTEAFF
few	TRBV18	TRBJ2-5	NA	TGTGCCAGCTCACGACAACAGGGACAAGAGACCCAGTACTTC	CASSRQQGQETQYF
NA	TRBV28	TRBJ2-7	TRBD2	TGTGCCAGCAGCTCCTCCGGGGGGGGCTCCTACGAGCAGTACTTC	CASSSSGGGSYEQYF
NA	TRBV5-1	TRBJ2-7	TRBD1	TGCGCCAGCAGCCCGGAGGGACAGGCCTACGAGCAGTACTTC	CASSPEGQAYEQYF